One and the same sample provided the 9 T cell receptor beta chains below, sequenced in a study of spatial heterogeneity in lung cancer. MiXCR, run by TCRdb on the 5' RACE reads, gives a single entry per CDR3 protein. The table has 2,000 to 2,500 distinct CDR3 sequences, approximately 7.5% seen once. Time point indicated: sample taken at primary tumor resection. Material: normal lung tissue next to the tumor, obtained at surgery. The receptors shown here come from a female donor with early-stage non-small cell lung cancer.

This clonotype is medium-sized by share. The chain has TRBV27 and TRBJ2-2; D not certain. V was trimmed by 6 bases and J by 4 bases, leaving 15 bases between them. Germline V CDR1 and CDR2: MNHEY, SMNVEV (reference sequence). The CDR3 runs to 15 residues. CDR3 sequence (DNA): TGTGCCAGCAGCCAAAGGATCAGTCCCACCGGGGAGCTGTTTTTT. Translated: CASSQRISPTGELFF.

Within the sample, this clonotype is medium-sized. The V call is TRBV30, the J call TRBJ1-2; 7 bases match TRBD1. The length of the CDR3 is 13 residues. From germline, CDR1 is GTSNPN and CDR2 SVGIG (reference sequence). Trimming removed 0 bases from V and 5 bases from J; junction bases left unmatched: 3. DNA of the CDR3: TGTGCCTGGAGTGTAACACAGGGGTATGGCTACACCTTC. This translates into CAWSVTQGYGYTF.

This clonotype ranks as medium-sized. V gene TRBV30 combines with J gene TRBJ2-2, with D unresolved. This CDR3 contains 15 residues. The ends were cut back, 3 bases at V and 3 bases at J, with 14 bases in the middle. CDR1 is GTSNPN, CDR2 SVGIG, per germline (reference sequence). CDR3 sequence reads: CAWSRSPAHTGELFF. CDR3 nucleotides: TGTGCCTGGAGCAGAAGCCCGGCGCACACCGGGGAGCTGTTTTTT. Full variable domain (rest looked up from reference TRBV30 and TRBJ2-2): SQTIHQWPATLVQPVGSPLSLECTVEGTSNPNLYWYRQAAGRGLQLLFYSVGIGQISSEVPQNLSASRPQDRQFILSSKKLLLSDSGFYLCAWSRSPAHTGELFFGEGSRLTVL.

This clonotype is medium-sized. CDR3 amino acids: CAWTLRDRDNSPLHF. The CDR3 DNA reads TGTGCCTGGACCCTCCGGGACAGGGATAATTCACCCCTCCACTTT. The V and J genes are TRBV30 and TRBJ1-6; 9 positions agree with TRBD1. The V gene's germline CDR1 is GTSNPN and CDR2 SVGIG (reference sequence). The J segment lost 5 bases and the V segment lost 4 bases, leaving 6 bases of the junction unmatched. This CDR3 is 15 amino acids long.

By share, this clonotype counts as hyperexpanded. The J gene is TRBJ2-7, the V gene TRBV6-5, with 9 bases lining up with TRBD2. The CDR3 consists of 15 residues. Germline-derived CDR1 and CDR2 are MNHEY and SVGAGI. Trimming removed 2 bases from V and 6 bases from J; junction bases left unmatched: 8. The CDR3 loop reads CASSYGGGAGGEQYF. For the CDR3, the DNA is TGTGCCAGCAGTTACGGCGGGGGGGCCGGCGGCGAGCAGTACTTC.

V is TRBV5-1 and J is TRBJ2-3; 8 bases are a match to TRBD1. CDR3 length: 13 amino acids. The germline V gene encodes CDR1 SGHRS and CDR2 YFSETQ. Trimming cost V 2 bases and J 6 bases; bases outside gene matches: 2. The CDR3 region is CASSFRDRDTQYF. CDR3 coding DNA: TGCGCCAGCAGCTTCCGGGACAGGGATACGCAGTATTTT.

By share, this clonotype counts as medium-sized (0.01 to 0.1%). The chain carries TRBV3-1 and TRBJ2-1, with TRBD2 matching 16 bases. After removal of 7 bases from V and 4 bases from J, the junction contained 4 bases not matched to a gene. The CDR3 length is 16 residues. CDR1 and CDR2 (germline): LGHDT, YNNKEL (reference sequence). Here the CDR3 DNA reads TGTGCCAGCAAAGGGGGACTAGCGGGAGGGTACAATGAGCAGTTCTTC. Amino acids: CASKGGLAGGYNEQFF.

This clonotype is labeled as large (0.1 to 1%). The chain is built from TRBV7-9 and TRBJ2-1; tentative D call: TRBD1 (6 bases). The V end lost 5 bases, the J end lost 1 base, and 12 bases lay between the germline ends. CDR3 length equals 15 residues. The germline CDR1 and CDR2 sequences are SEHNR and FQNEAQ (reference sequence). The CDR3 sequence: CASSIGGSSYNEQFF. As DNA, the CDR3 is TGTGCCAGCAGCATTGGGGGCAGTTCCTACAATGAGCAGTTCTTC.

This clonotype is categorized as medium-sized. J is TRBJ2-1 and V is TRBV10-2, with 10 positions matching TRBD2. The trim removed 3 bases at V and 7 bases at J, leaving 9 bases unmatched. Germline lookup yields CDR1 WSHSY and CDR2 SAAADI. The CDR3 extends over 16 amino acids. The CDR3 region has the DNA TGCGCCAGCAGTGATGGGTGGGCTAGCGGGGGAAATGAGCAGTTCTTC. Translating it yields CASSDGWASGGNEQFF.